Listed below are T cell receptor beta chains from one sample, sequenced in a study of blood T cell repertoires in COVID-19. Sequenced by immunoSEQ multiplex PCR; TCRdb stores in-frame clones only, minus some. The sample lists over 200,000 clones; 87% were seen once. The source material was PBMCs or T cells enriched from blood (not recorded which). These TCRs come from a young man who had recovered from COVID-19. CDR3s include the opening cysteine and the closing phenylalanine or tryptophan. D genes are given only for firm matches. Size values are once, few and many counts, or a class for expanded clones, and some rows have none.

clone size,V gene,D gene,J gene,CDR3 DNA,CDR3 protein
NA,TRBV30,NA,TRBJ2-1,TGTGCCTGGAGTAAACAGGACAATGAGCAGTTCTTC,CAWSKQDNEQFF
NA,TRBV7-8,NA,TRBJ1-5,TGTGCCAGCAGCTTCGTAGGGGTCCGGAATCAGCCCCAGCATTTT,CASSFVGVRNQPQHF
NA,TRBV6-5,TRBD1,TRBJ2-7,TGTGCCAGTTGGGACAGTGAAGAATACGAGCAGTACTTC,CASWDSEEYEQYF
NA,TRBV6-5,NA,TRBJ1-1,TGTGCCAGCAGTTACTTCAGGGGCTACACTGAAGCTTTCTTT,CASSYFRGYTEAFF
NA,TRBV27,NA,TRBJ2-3,TGTGCCAGCAGTTTATTCAATACGCAGTATTTT,CASSLFNTQYF
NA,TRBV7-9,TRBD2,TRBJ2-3,TGTGCCAGCAGCCCCGATCACTTACTAGCGGGGCCCAGAGATACGCAGTATTTT,CASSPDHLLAGPRDTQYF
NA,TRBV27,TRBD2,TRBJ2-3,TGTGCCAGTGCAAGGGTCGCTAGCGGGACCTACACAGATACGCAGTATTTT,CASARVASGTYTDTQYF
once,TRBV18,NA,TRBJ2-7,TGTGCCAGCTCACCCGGCACAGGGTTCTCCTACGAGCAGTACTTC,CASSPGTGFSYEQYF
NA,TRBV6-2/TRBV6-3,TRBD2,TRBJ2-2,TGTGCCAGCAGTTACCTAGCGGGGAGGTCCTACACCGGGGAGCTGTTTTTT,CASSYLAGRSYTGELFF
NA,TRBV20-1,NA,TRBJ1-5,TGCAGTGCTAGTGAGACAAACCGAGATCAGCCCCAGCATTTT,CSASETNRDQPQHF
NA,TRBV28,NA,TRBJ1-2,TGTGCCAGCAGGGAGGCAAACTATGGCTACACCTTC,CASREANYGYTF
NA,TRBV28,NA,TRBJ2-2,TGTGCCAGCAGTTTAGGGGCAGCCCGCAGGTCCGGGGAGCTGTTTTTT,CASSLGAARRSGELFF
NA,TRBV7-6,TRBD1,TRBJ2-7,TGTGCCAGCAGCTTAGCGACAGGGAGATACGAGCAGTACTTC,CASSLATGRYEQYF
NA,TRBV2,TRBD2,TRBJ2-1,TGTGCCAGCATTCTAGCGGATGAGCAGTTCTTC,CASILADEQFF
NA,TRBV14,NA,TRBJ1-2,TGTGCCAGCAGCCCGGACTCAAACTATGGCTACACCTTC,CASSPDSNYGYTF
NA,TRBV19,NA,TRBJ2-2,TGTGCCAGTAGGACTATGGGGGGGGAGCTGTTTTTT,CASRTMGGELFF
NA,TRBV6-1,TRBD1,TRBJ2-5,TGTGCCAGCAGTGGAAGGGACAGGCTTATGGCCCAGTACTTC,CASSGRDRLMAQYF
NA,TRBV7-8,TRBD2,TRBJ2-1,TGTGCCAGCAGCCCCTGGGTAGCGGGAGGGTACAATGAGCAGTTCTTC,CASSPWVAGGYNEQFF
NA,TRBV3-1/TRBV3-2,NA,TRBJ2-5,TGTGCCAGCAGCCAAGCATTGCTAGGGGCCGCGGAGACCCAGTACTTC,CASSQALLGAAETQYF
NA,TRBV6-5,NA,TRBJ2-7,TGTGCCAGCAGTTACCAACAGGGAAACTACGAGCAGTACTTC,CASSYQQGNYEQYF
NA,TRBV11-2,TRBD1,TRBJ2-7,TGTGCCAGCAGCGACAGGGGGGCCTACGAGCAGTACTTC,CASSDRGAYEQYF
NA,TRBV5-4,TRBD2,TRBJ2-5,TGTGCCAGCAGCTGGGAGGGGTATCGGGGTCGGGTGACCCAGTACTTC,CASSWEGYRGRVTQYF
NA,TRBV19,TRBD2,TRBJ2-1,TGTGCCAGTAGTATCGAAGCGGGAGGATTCAATGAGCAGTTCTTC,CASSIEAGGFNEQFF
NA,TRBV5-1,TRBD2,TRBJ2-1,TGCGCCAGCAGCTTGGCCAGCGGGAGTTTCAATGAGCAGTTCTTC,CASSLASGSFNEQFF
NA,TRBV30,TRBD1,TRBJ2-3,TGTGCCTGGAATACCGGGACAGCCTACACAGATACGCAGTATTTT,CAWNTGTAYTDTQYF
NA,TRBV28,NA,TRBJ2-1,TGTGCCAGCAGGTGGGCTTCCTACAATGAGCAGTTCTTC,CASRWASYNEQFF
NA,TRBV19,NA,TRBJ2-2,TGTGCCAGTAGTATTAGGTGGGCAGTGAACACCGGGGAGCTGTTTTTT,CASSIRWAVNTGELFF
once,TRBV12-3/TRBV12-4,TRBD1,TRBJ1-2,TGTGCCAGCAGTTTCGGGACAGGTCTATACACCTTC,CASSFGTGLYTF
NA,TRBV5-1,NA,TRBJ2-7,TGCGCCAGCAGCTTGGCCGGAGGGTCCCCCTACGAGCAGTACTTC,CASSLAGGSPYEQYF
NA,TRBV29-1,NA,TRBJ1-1,TGCAGCGTTGGAGAGTACCCAGGGACTGAAGCTTTCTTT,CSVGEYPGTEAFF
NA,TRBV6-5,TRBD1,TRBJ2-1,TGTGCCAGCAGTTACGGGACAGGGTCCCTCGGGCTGTTCTTC,CASSYGTGSLGLFF
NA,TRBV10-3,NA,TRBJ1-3,TGTGCCATCAGTAGTTCGGAGGGAAACACCATATATTTT,CAISSSEGNTIYF
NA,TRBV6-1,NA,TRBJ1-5,TGTGCCAGCAGTGGAGTCAGGGGCGCAGGTCTTGTTCCGCCCCAGCATTTT,CASSGVRGAGLVPPQHF
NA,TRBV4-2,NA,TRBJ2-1,TGTGCCAGCAGCCCCCCGGGGGGCAAAGGCGATGAGCAGTTCTTC,CASSPPGGKGDEQFF
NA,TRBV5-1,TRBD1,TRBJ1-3,TGCGCCAGCAGCTGGGACAGGGCGGTAACTGGAAACACCATATATTTT,CASSWDRAVTGNTIYF
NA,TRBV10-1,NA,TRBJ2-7,TGCGCCAGCAGTGAGTCAGGACACCGCCGGAACGAGCAGTACTTC,CASSESGHRRNEQYF
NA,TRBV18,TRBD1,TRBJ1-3,TGTGCCAGCGCAAAGACAGGGAGCTCTGGAAACACCATATATTTT,CASAKTGSSGNTIYF
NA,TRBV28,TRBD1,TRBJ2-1,TGTGCCAGCAGATCGGCCGGGACAGGGGCGCTTGAGCAGTTCTTC,CASRSAGTGALEQFF
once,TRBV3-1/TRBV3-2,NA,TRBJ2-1,TGTGCCAGCAGCCAAGATTCTATTTCCTACAATGAGCAGTTCTTC,CASSQDSISYNEQFF
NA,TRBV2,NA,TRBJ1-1,TGTGCCAGCAGACAGGGCCACACTGAAGCTTTCTTT,CASRQGHTEAFF
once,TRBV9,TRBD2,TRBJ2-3,TGTGCCAGCAGCGTAATACCCGGGGGGGGGACTAGCGGGAAGGATACGCAGTATTTT,CASSVIPGGGTSGKDTQYF
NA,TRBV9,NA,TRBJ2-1,TGTGCCAGCGACTATACCGGGGTGTCCAATGAGCAGTTCTTC,CASDYTGVSNEQFF
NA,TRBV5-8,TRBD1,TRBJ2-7,TGTGCCAGCAGCTTGGTAGGACAGGGGTCCTTCGAGCAGTACTTC,CASSLVGQGSFEQYF
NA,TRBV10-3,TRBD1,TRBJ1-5,TGTGCCATCCGGGACAGGAATCAGCCCCAGCATTTT,CAIRDRNQPQHF
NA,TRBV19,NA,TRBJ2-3,TGTGCCAGTAGGGATCGAGGTTTCGTCACAGATACGCAGTATTTT,CASRDRGFVTDTQYF